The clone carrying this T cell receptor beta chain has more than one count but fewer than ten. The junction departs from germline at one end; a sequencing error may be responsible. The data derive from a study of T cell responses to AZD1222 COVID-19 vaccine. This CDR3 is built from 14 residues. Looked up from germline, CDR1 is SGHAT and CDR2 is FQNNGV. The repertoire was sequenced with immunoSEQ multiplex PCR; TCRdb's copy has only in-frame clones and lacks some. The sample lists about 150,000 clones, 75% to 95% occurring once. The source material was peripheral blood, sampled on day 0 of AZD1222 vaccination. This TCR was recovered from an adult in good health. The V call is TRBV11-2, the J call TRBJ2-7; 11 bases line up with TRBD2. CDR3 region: CASRLAGGPVEQYF. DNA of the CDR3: TGTGCCAGCAGGTTAGCGGGAGGGCCTGTCGAGCAGTACTTC.